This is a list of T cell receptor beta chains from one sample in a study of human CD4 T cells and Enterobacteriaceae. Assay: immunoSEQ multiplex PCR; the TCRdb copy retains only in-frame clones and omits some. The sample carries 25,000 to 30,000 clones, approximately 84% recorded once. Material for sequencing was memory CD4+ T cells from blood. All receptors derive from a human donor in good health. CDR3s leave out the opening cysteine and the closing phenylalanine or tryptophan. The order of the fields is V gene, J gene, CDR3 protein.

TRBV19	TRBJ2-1	ASSIDQGQLNEQF
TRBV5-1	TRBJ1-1	ASSRTGGTEAF
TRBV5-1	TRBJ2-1	ASSRGLSNEQF
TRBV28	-	ASSLGAYEQY
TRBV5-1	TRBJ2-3	ASSLGVATSTDTQY
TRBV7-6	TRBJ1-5	ASSLASGLNQPQH
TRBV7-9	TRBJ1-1	ASSLGSGTTLNTEAF
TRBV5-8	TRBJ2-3	ASSRNPRVADTQY
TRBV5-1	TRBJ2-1	ASSLVAAVQYNEQF
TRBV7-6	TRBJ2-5	ASSPRGGLAGEETQY